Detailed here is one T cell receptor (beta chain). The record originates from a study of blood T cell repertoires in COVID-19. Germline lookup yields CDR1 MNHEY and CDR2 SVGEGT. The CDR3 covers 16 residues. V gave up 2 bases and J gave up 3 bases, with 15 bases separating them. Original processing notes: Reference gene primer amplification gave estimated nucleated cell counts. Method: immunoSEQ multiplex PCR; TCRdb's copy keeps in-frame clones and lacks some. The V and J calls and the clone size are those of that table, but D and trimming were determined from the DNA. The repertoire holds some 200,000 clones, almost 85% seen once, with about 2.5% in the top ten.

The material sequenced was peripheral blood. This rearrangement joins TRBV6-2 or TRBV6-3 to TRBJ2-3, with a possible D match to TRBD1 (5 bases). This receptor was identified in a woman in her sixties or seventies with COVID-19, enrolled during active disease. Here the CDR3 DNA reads TGTGCCAGCAGTTACAGCCGACAGTTGACGACAGATACGCAGTATTTT. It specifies CASSYSRQLTTDTQYF.